Below are 6 T cell receptor beta chains sequenced from a single sample in a study of blood T cell repertoires in COVID-19. TCRdb's table, derived via immunoSEQ multiplex PCR, lists solely in-frame clones and lacks some. The table shows over 150,000 clones, with 80% to 90% occurring only once. The sample was peripheral blood. The receptors were gathered from a man between 50 and 59 years old with active or convalescent COVID-19.

The chain combines TRBV10-3 with TRBJ1-5, with D unclear. There are 13 residues in the CDR3. Per germline, CDR1 ENHRY and CDR2 SYGVKD. V shed 10 bases and J shed 6 bases, with 16 bases lying between them. The CDR3 DNA sequence: TGTGCCACAATGCGGGGTGTTTCTCAGCCCCAGCATTTT. It yields the protein CATMRGVSQPQHF.

The chain uses TRBV18 and TRBJ2-1, with TRBD1 matching over 9 bases. The CDR3 spans 14 residues. Germline CDR1 is KGHSH and CDR2 is LQKENI. The ends lost 6 bases at V and 8 bases at J; junction bases unmatched: 8. Written as DNA, the CDR3 is TGTGCCAGCTCCCGGGAACAGGGGGCGGATGAGCAGTTCTTC. It translates to CASSREQGADEQFF.

The chain has TRBV19 and TRBJ2-5; 8 bases line up with TRBD2. The CDR3 spans 15 residues. With 5 bases clipped from V and 6 bases from J, the junction kept 11 bases outside the gene matches. Germline loops: CDR1 LNHDA, CDR2 SQIVND (reference sequence). The CDR3 nucleotides are TGTGCCAGTAGTGACAGCGGGGGTGGTCTACAGACCCAGTACTTC. Its protein is CASSDSGGGLQTQYF.

CDR3 DNA sequence: TGTGCCACCAGTGATCCCGGACTAGCGGGAGGGTTGGGGGAGCTGTTTTTT. Translated: CATSDPGLAGGLGELFF. The V and J genes are TRBV24-1 and TRBJ2-2; 15 nucleotides line up with TRBD2. Germline CDR1 reads KGHDR; CDR2 reads SFDVKD. This CDR3 comprises 17 residues. Germline trimming cut 3 bases from V and 8 bases from J; bases unmatched to any gene: 6.

The V and J genes are TRBV3-1 (or the pseudogene TRBV3-2) and TRBJ1-2; unclear D gene. This CDR3 has 14 amino acids. Germline CDR1 reads LGHDT; CDR2 reads YNNKEL (reference sequence). V was clipped by 3 bases and J by 7 bases, with 15 bases between them. The chain's CDR3 is CASSQGSRSIGYTF. The CDR3 DNA sequence: TGTGCCAGCAGCCAGGGCAGCCGATCTATTGGCTACACCTTC.

The genes are TRBV2 and TRBJ2-7; possible D gene TRBD1, 6 bases. The CDR3 sequence is 11 residues long. Germline V gene data show CDR1 as SNHLY and CDR2 as FYNNEI. V was trimmed by 6 bases and J by 3 bases, leaving 6 bases between them. CDR3 residues: CASSRGYEQYF. The DNA for the CDR3 is TGTGCCAGCAGCAGGGGCTACGAGCAGTACTTC.